This T cell receptor (beta chain) was captured by sequencing in a study of cytomegalovirus exposure and HLA in healthy donors. Study conclusions and caveats: Among the sequence variants, a highly shared cluster was likely an artifact of sequencing. Analyses of presence/absence relied on an assumption of roughly uniform sequencing depth across donors.

PCR employed 60 Vbeta and 13 Jbeta primers. Repertoires were generated with immunoSEQ multiplex PCR, while TCRdb's copy carries only in-frame clones and drops some. The data contain 200,000 or so clones, roughly four fifths of them singletons. The length of the CDR3 is 15 residues. In germline, CDR1 is SGDLS, CDR2 YYNGEE. The V segment lost 3 bases and the J segment 3 bases; nucleotides outside the gene matches: 6. As concerns this clone: What it binds is not known.

The V call is TRBV9, the J call TRBJ1-2, with TRBD1 matching 9 bases. The sample was PBMCs. This clonotype originated in a young woman in good health and CMV-seropositive. CDR3 nucleotide sequence: TGTGCCAGCAGCGAGCGGACAGGGGTCTACTATGGCTACACCTTC. It encodes CASSERTGVYYGYTF. Drawing the rest from reference TRBV9 and TRBJ1-2, the complete variable domain is DSGVTQTPKHLITATGQRVTLRCSPRSGDLSVYWYQQSLDQGLQFLIQYYNGEERAKGNILERFSAQQFPDLHSELNLSSLELGDSALYFCASSERTGVYYGYTFGSGTRLTVV.